The 9 T cell receptor beta chains presented below share a single source sample, sequenced in a study of beta chain features in type 1 diabetes. Their specific antigens are unknown. The study's findings and limits: TCRB CDR3 length was moderately but significantly reduced in all four CD4+ subsets of Type 1 diabetes patients.

Expressed TCRB transcripts were sequenced after all isolated RNA was converted to cDNA. Here immunoSEQ multiplex PCR was the method, and the copy in TCRdb shows in-frame clones only, minus some. Here the sample spans roughly 330,000 clones, approximately 13% being singletons. Sequenced input: naive CD4+ T cells from blood. The receptors originated from a woman aged 18 to 35 with type 1 diabetes.

This clone was observed a handful of times. The V and J genes are TRBV9 and TRBJ2-3, with a tentative D call TRBD2 (5 bases). CDR1 is SGDLS, CDR2 YYNGEE, per germline. The V end lost 0 bases, the J end lost 5 bases, and 13 bases lay between the germline ends. The CDR3 loop spans 15 amino acids. The CDR3 DNA sequence: TGTGCCAGCAGCGTAGTCGGAGCGGTCGGAGATACGCAGTATTTT. Residues: CASSVVGAVGDTQYF.

This chain uses TRBV28 with TRBJ1-5; no reliable D call. The germline CDR1 and CDR2 sequences are MDHEN and SYDVKM. CDR3 length: 12 residues. The V gene lost 4 bases and the J gene lost 4 bases, with 5 bases spanning the gap. CDR3 sequence: CASSSINQPQHF. The CDR3 DNA reads as TGTGCCAGCAGTTCTATAAATCAGCCCCAGCATTTT. Complete variable domain (other parts from reference TRBV28 and TRBJ1-5): DVKVTQSSRYLVKRTGEKVFLECVQDMDHENMFWYRQDPGLGLRLIYFSYDVKMKEKGDIPEGYSVSREKKERFSLILESASTNQTSMYLCASSSINQPQHFGDGTRLSIL.

The chain recombines TRBV9 with TRBJ1-1; D is undetermined. The CDR3 has 13 residues. Trimming shortened V by 1 base and J by 1 base, and 5 bases separated the two germline ends. Germline-derived CDR1 and CDR2 are SGDLS and YYNGEE. CDR3 sequence reads: CASSVSTNTEAFF. CDR3 bases: TGTGCCAGCAGCGTAAGCACGAACACTGAAGCTTTCTTT.

The rearrangement joins TRBV9 to TRBJ2-5, with 13 bases lining up with TRBD2. CDR1 is SGDLS and CDR2 is YYNGEE in the germline V gene. The CDR3 is 15 residues long. The V gene end was trimmed by 4 bases and the J gene end by 5 bases; junction bases not matched to a gene: 5. The DNA of the CDR3 is TGTGCCAGCAGCACTAGCGGGAGGGCCTCGGAGACCCAGTACTTC. It codes for CASSTSGRASETQYF. Together with reference TRBV9 and TRBJ2-5, the CDR3 gives the full variable domain: DSGVTQTPKHLITATGQRVTLRCSPRSGDLSVYWYQQSLDQGLQFLIQYYNGEERAKGNILERFSAQQFPDLHSELNLSSLELGDSALYFCASSTSGRASETQYFGPGTRLLVL.

This clone occurred a few times. The gene calls are TRBV29-1 and TRBJ2-7; the match to TRBD1 covers 7 bases. The CDR3 is made up of 17 amino acids. Germline V gives CDR1 SQVTM, CDR2 ANQGSEA. Trimming cost V 0 bases and J 0 bases; bases outside gene matches: 11. The CDR3 is CSVEDGFPGQHSYEQYF. DNA of the CDR3: TGCAGCGTTGAAGATGGGTTCCCGGGACAGCACTCCTACGAGCAGTACTTC.

This clone was seen more than once but under ten times. The chain links TRBV9 to TRBJ2-2; 7 nucleotides match TRBD2. J gave up 6 bases and V 0 bases, and 5 bases lay outside the gene matches. The CDR3 covers 15 residues. Germline CDR1 SGDLS, CDR2 YYNGEE. The CDR3 is CASSVVSGLSGELFF. For the CDR3, the DNA is TGTGCCAGCAGCGTAGTTAGCGGGCTGTCCGGGGAGCTGTTTTTT.

The CDR3 loop is CASQRLAGGLNEQFF. The CDR3 bases are TGTGCCAGCCAACGACTAGCGGGAGGGTTGAATGAGCAGTTCTTC. The rearrangement joins TRBV28 to TRBJ2-1; 14 positions agree with TRBD2. The V gene's germline CDR1 is MDHEN and CDR2 SYDVKM. V shed 8 bases, J shed 7 bases, and the junction held 7 bases outside the gene matches. CDR3 length: 15 residues.

This chain joins TRBV20-1 and TRBJ2-7; TRBD2 aligns across 7 bases. This CDR3 has 11 residues. Germline V gene lookup returns CDR1 DFQATT and CDR2 SNEGSKA (reference sequence). J lost 3 bases, V lost 6 bases, and 2 bases had no gene match. The CDR3 nucleotides are TGCAGTGCGACTAGCAACTACGAGCAGTACTTC. This gives the protein CSATSNYEQYF.

V and J are TRBV7-2 and TRBJ1-4, with D unresolved. CDR3 size: 14 residues. The V end lost 5 bases, the J end lost 0 bases, and 7 bases lay between the germline ends. Germline CDR1 reads SGHTA; CDR2 reads FQGNSA. This CDR3 is CASSHSATNEKLFF. The CDR3 region has the DNA TGTGCCAGCAGCCATAGCGCAACTAATGAAAAACTGTTTTTT. Full variable domain (missing parts from reference TRBV7-2 and TRBJ1-4): GAGVSQSPSNKVTEKGKDVELRCDPISGHTALYWYRQSLGQGLEFLIYFQGNSAPDKSGLPSDRFSAERTGGSVSTLTIQRTQQEDSAVYLCASSHSATNEKLFFGSGTQLSVL.